The 16 T cell receptor beta chains given below trace back to one sample, sequenced in a study of memory CD4+ T cells and cytomegalovirus serostatus. Single viable CD3+CD4+CD8-CD45RO+ cells were sorted as the memory CD4+ T cells. Some clones are missing from TCRdb's copy, which holds only in-frame ones; the method was immunoSEQ multiplex PCR. The sample yields around 50,000 clones, around 78% seen once. Material for sequencing was memory CD4+ T cells from blood. The receptors shown here come from an adult in good health and CMV-seronegative.

This chain connects TRBV7-9 to TRBJ1-6; TRBD1 might be the D (6 bases). The V and J ends lost 3 bases and 0 bases respectively, with 9 bases between them. The CDR3 length is 16 residues. Germline CDR1 is SEHNR and CDR2 is FQNEAQ (reference sequence). In DNA form, the CDR3 reads TGTGCCAGCAGCTTGCAGGGGAGCTCCTATAATTCACCCCTCCACTTT. This sequence encodes CASSLQGSSYNSPLHF.

This chain uses TRBV19 with TRBJ1-4; 7 bases align to TRBD1. The CDR3 sequence is 14 residues long. V shed 7 bases and J 4 bases; nucleotides not matched to a gene: 6. Germline V gives CDR1 LNHDA, CDR2 SQIVND (reference sequence). CDR3 amino acids: CASMTHRGNEKLFF. The CDR3, as DNA: TGTGCCAGTATGACCCACAGGGGTAATGAAAAACTGTTTTTT. Full variable domain (rest looked up from reference TRBV19 and TRBJ1-4): DGGITQSPKYLFRKEGQNVTLSCEQNLNHDAMYWYRQDPGQGLRLIYYSQIVNDFQKGDIAEGYSVSREKKESFPLTVTSAQKNPTAFYLCASMTHRGNEKLFFGSGTQLSVL.

The rearrangement joins TRBV30 to TRBJ1-2, with D perhaps matching TRBD1 (5 bases). The CDR3 totals 14 residues. V was cut by 3 bases and J by 0 bases, with 11 bases left in between. Per germline, CDR1 GTSNPN and CDR2 SVGIG (reference sequence). CDR3 residues: CAWSRGAANYGYTF. In DNA, the CDR3 is TGTGCCTGGAGCCGCGGGGCAGCTAACTATGGCTACACCTTC.

This chain links TRBV30 with TRBJ1-5, with no clear D. Per germline, CDR1 GTSNPN and CDR2 SVGIG (reference sequence). The germline V and J ends were trimmed by 5 bases and 0 bases, with 8 bases remaining between them. The CDR3 is made up of 13 amino acids. The CDR3 is CAWATYSNQPQHF. The DNA for the CDR3 is TGTGCCTGGGCGACATATAGCAATCAGCCCCAGCATTTT.

V and J are TRBV4-3 and TRBJ2-7, with TRBD2 matching over 8 bases. The germline CDR1 and CDR2 sequences are LGHNA and YSLEER. The CDR3 contains 14 residues. J gave up 7 bases and V 8 bases, and 13 bases lay outside the gene matches. CDR3 amino acids: CASRRGRRGGEQYF. The DNA for the CDR3 is TGCGCCAGCCGCAGGGGACGACGGGGGGGGGAGCAGTACTTC.

This clone was seen just once. V gene TRBV10-3 combines with J gene TRBJ1-2; D is possibly TRBD1 (6 bases). Germline CDR1 and CDR2: ENHRY and SYGVKD. The germline V and J ends were trimmed by 4 bases and 4 bases, with 7 bases remaining between them. This CDR3 is 12 amino acids long. CDR3 protein: CAISADSYGYTF. In nucleotides, the CDR3 is TGTGCCATCAGTGCGGACAGCTATGGCTACACCTTC.

The genes are TRBV5-6 and TRBJ1-6, with D unresolved. Germline loops: CDR1 SGHDT, CDR2 YYEEEE. V was trimmed by 6 bases and J by 7 bases, leaving 14 bases between them. This CDR3 has 14 amino acids. CDR3 nucleotides: TGTGCCAGCATAAAAAAGGGAGGGAATTCACCCCTCCACTTT. Translating it yields CASIKKGGNSPLHF. Looking up the rest from reference TRBV5-6 and TRBJ1-6 gives the full variable domain: DAGVTQSPTHLIKTRGQQVTLRCSPKSGHDTVSWYQQALGQGPQFIFQYYEEEERQRGNFPDRFSGHQFPNYSSELNVNALLLGDSALYLCASIKKGGNSPLHFGNGTRLTVT.

The CDR3, as DNA: TGTGCCAGCAGCCCTCGACAGGGGGCAATAGGTGGCTACACCTTC. Its translation: CASSPRQGAIGGYTF. This sequence joins TRBV27 and TRBJ1-2; 10 nucleotides agree with TRBD1. The V and J ends lost 6 bases and 7 bases, in that order; junction bases with no gene match: 11. CDR3 size: 15 residues. CDR1 MNHEY and CDR2 SMNVEV come from the germline V gene (reference sequence).

This clone has only a few counts. This chain uses TRBV9 with TRBJ2-7; no firm D call. The V gene lost 0 bases and the J gene lost 0 bases, with 10 bases spanning the gap. The CDR3 contains 15 residues. Germline V gives CDR1 SGDLS, CDR2 YYNGEE. This chain's CDR3 is CASSVGGSSSYEQYF. CDR3 nucleotide sequence: TGTGCCAGCAGCGTAGGAGGCAGTAGCTCCTACGAGCAGTACTTC. Together with reference TRBV9 and TRBJ2-7, the CDR3 gives the full variable domain: DSGVTQTPKHLITATGQRVTLRCSPRSGDLSVYWYQQSLDQGLQFLIQYYNGEERAKGNILERFSAQQFPDLHSELNLSSLELGDSALYFCASSVGGSSSYEQYFGPGTRLTVT.

This clone was observed once. The chain uses TRBV7-9 and TRBJ2-7, with a weak D call TRBD1 (5 bases). V lost 6 bases to trimming and J lost 2 bases, with 20 bases between them. From germline, CDR1 is SEHNR and CDR2 FQNEAQ (reference sequence). This CDR3 comprises 16 residues. CDR3 DNA: TGTGCCAGCAGGTCGACCCTCAGGGCTGACCCCTACGAGCAGTACTTC. It yields the protein CASRSTLRADPYEQYF.

J is TRBJ2-6 and V is TRBV4-3, with unresolved D. CDR3 length: 18 residues. Looked up from germline, CDR1 is LGHNA and CDR2 is YSLEER. V shed 0 bases and J shed 4 bases, with 16 bases lying between them. CDR3 residues: CASSQETPRHGGANVLTF. The CDR3 DNA sequence: TGCGCCAGCAGCCAAGAAACCCCAAGGCACGGAGGGGCCAACGTCCTGACTTTC.

This chain uses TRBV30 with TRBJ2-5, with D unclear. With the DNA end fitting TRBJ2-7 better, the J assignment may be wrong. CDR1 and CDR2 (germline): GTSNPN, SVGIG (reference sequence). This CDR3 is 11 amino acids long. CDR3 in DNA: TGTGCCTGGGGGGTAAGCTACGAGCAGTACTTC. Its translation: CAWGVSYEQYF.

This sequence joins TRBV6-5 and TRBJ2-3; 8 bases align to TRBD2. Germline CDR1 and CDR2: MNHEY and SVGAGI. This CDR3 is 14 amino acids long. V was clipped by 5 bases and J by 0 bases; unmatched bases: 1. CDR3 sequence reads: CASSRGGSTDTQYF. The CDR3, as DNA: TGTGCCAGCAGTCGGGGGGGTAGCACAGATACGCAGTATTTT.

J is TRBJ2-1 and V is TRBV7-8; D is unresolved. The V and J ends lost 0 bases and 6 bases respectively, with 15 bases between them. The CDR3 extends over 16 amino acids. Germline V lookup: CDR1 SGHVS, CDR2 FQNEAQ. The CDR3 loop is CASSLALGYIGNEQFF. The CDR3 DNA reads TGTGCCAGCAGCTTAGCGTTGGGCTACATTGGCAATGAGCAGTTCTTC. Supplemented by reference TRBV7-8 and TRBJ2-1, the full variable domain reads GAGVSQSPRYKVAKRGQDVALRCDPISGHVSLFWYQQALGQGPEFLTYFQNEAQLDKSGLPSDRFFAERPEGSVSTLKIQRTQQEDSAVYLCASSLALGYIGNEQFFGPGTRLTVL.

The V and J genes are TRBV19 and TRBJ2-2; 7 bases match TRBD2. V trimming: 3 bases; J trimming: 9 bases; junction bases outside the gene matches: 4. The V gene's germline CDR1 is LNHDA and CDR2 SQIVND (reference sequence). The CDR3 consists of 13 residues. CDR3 DNA: TGTGCCAGTAGTATTCCGACTAGCTGGGAGCTGTTTTTT. It translates to CASSIPTSWELFF. Combining the CDR3 with reference TRBV19 and TRBJ2-2 gives the whole variable domain DGGITQSPKYLFRKEGQNVTLSCEQNLNHDAMYWYRQDPGQGLRLIYYSQIVNDFQKGDIAEGYSVSREKKESFPLTVTSAQKNPTAFYLCASSIPTSWELFFGEGSRLTVL.

The gene calls are TRBV10-2 and TRBJ2-5; possible D gene TRBD2, 7 bases. The end of the DNA aligns better with TRBJ2-7, so the J call may be wrong. The CDR3 runs to 12 residues. In germline, CDR1 is WSHSY, CDR2 SAAADI. This CDR3 reads CASTRGGAEQYF. As DNA, the CDR3 is TGCGCCAGCACTCGAGGGGGGGCCGAGCAGTACTTC.